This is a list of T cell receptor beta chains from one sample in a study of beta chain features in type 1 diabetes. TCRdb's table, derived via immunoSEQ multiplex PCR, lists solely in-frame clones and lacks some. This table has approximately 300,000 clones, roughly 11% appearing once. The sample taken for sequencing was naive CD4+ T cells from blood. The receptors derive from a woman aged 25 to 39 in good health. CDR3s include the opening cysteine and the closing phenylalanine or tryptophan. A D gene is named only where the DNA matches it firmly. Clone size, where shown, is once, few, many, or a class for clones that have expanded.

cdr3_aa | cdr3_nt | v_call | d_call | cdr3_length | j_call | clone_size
CAWSVQTEKLFF | TGTGCCTGGAGTGTACAGACCGAAAAACTGTTTTTT | TRBV30 | NA | 12 | TRBJ1-4 | NA
CASKEVPKNIQYF | TGTGCCAGCAAGGAGGTTCCCAAAAACATTCAGTACTTC | TRBV28 | NA | 13 | TRBJ2-4 | NA
CTWGAADTQYF | TGTACCTGGGGTGCGGCAGATACGCAGTATTTT | TRBV30 | NA | 11 | TRBJ2-3 | NA
CASSLGVAGDNEQFF | TGTGCCAGCAGCTTAGGTGTAGCGGGGGACAATGAGCAGTTCTTC | TRBV7-8 | TRBD2 | 15 | TRBJ2-1 | NA
CATSRDQLGQEYQPQHF | TGTGCCACCAGCAGAGATCAGCTAGGACAAGAGTATCAGCCCCAGCATTTT | TRBV15 | NA | 17 | TRBJ1-5 | NA
CASSVVSGRVDTQYF | TGTGCCAGCAGCGTAGTAAGCGGGAGAGTGGATACGCAGTATTTT | TRBV9 | TRBD2 | 15 | TRBJ2-3 | few
CASSLAGTSTGGNTQYF | TGTGCCAGCAGCTTAGCCGGGACTAGCACAGGAGGGAATACGCAGTATTTT | TRBV7-2 | TRBD2 | 17 | TRBJ2-3 | NA
CSVRTSGRSPDTQYF | TGCAGCGTGAGGACTAGCGGGAGGTCCCCAGATACGCAGTATTTT | TRBV29-1 | TRBD2 | 15 | TRBJ2-3 | NA
CASSLPFSGDTEAFF | TGTGCCAGCAGCTTACCATTTAGCGGGGATACTGAAGCTTTCTTT | TRBV7-9 | NA | 15 | TRBJ1-1 | NA
CASSLTSGSYEQYF | TGTGCCAGCAGTCTAACTAGCGGGAGCTACGAGCAGTACTTC | TRBV6-6 | TRBD2 | 14 | TRBJ2-7 | NA
CASSQAGLVKAYEQYF | TGTGCCAGCAGCCAAGCGGGACTAGTCAAAGCCTACGAGCAGTACTTC | TRBV14 | TRBD2 | 16 | TRBJ2-7 | few
CASSPWTSGSKGEQYF | TGTGCCAGCTCACCTTGGACTAGCGGGAGTAAGGGCGAGCAGTACTTC | TRBV18 | TRBD2 | 16 | TRBJ2-7 | few
CSVVRDSSGNTIYF | TGCAGCGTCGTCCGGGACAGCTCTGGAAACACCATATATTTT | TRBV29-1 | TRBD1 | 14 | TRBJ1-3 | NA
CASSLEVGQAYF | TGTGCCAGCAGCTTAGAAGTGGGACAAGCTTACTTC | TRBV7-2 | NA | 12 | TRBJ2-4 | NA
CASSRTGHYEQYF | TGCGCCAGCAGCCGGACAGGGCACTACGAGCAGTACTTC | TRBV5-1 | TRBD1 | 13 | TRBJ2-7 | NA
CASSHSGGNTGELFF | TGTGCCAGCAGCCACTCAGGGGGGAACACCGGGGAGCTGTTTTTT | TRBV7-2 | TRBD1 | 15 | TRBJ2-2 | NA
CASSYRVGYTF | TGTGCCAGCAGTTACAGGGTTGGCTACACCTTC | TRBV28 | NA | 11 | TRBJ1-2 | NA
CASSVGQGVFETQYF | TGTGCCAGCAGCGTAGGACAGGGAGTGTTTGAGACCCAGTACTTC | TRBV9 | TRBD1 | 15 | TRBJ2-5 | NA
CASSLQRGSSYGYTF | TGTGCCAGCAGCCTTCAGAGGGGGTCTTCCTATGGCTACACCTTC | TRBV14 | NA | 15 | TRBJ1-2 | few
CASSPTEKNTEAFF | TGTGCCAGCTCACCAACGGAGAAGAACACTGAAGCTTTCTTT | TRBV18 | NA | 14 | TRBJ1-1 | few
CASSRRTESYEQYF | TGTGCCAGCAGCCGCCGGACAGAGTCCTACGAGCAGTACTTC | TRBV5-4 | NA | 14 | TRBJ2-7 | few
CAIGQANTEAFF | TGTGCCATCGGACAGGCGAACACTGAAGCTTTCTTT | TRBV6-5 | TRBD1 | 12 | TRBJ1-1 | NA
CASSQDAGSGNTIYF | TGTGCCAGCAGCCAAGATGCGGGCTCTGGAAACACCATATATTTT | TRBV4-2 | NA | 15 | TRBJ1-3 | NA
CASSSSGQGIHEQYF | TGTGCCAGCAGCTCTTCGGGACAGGGTATCCACGAGCAGTACTTC | TRBV7-9 | TRBD1 | 15 | TRBJ2-7 | NA
CASILGRGPYEQYF | TGTGCCAGCATCCTGGGTAGGGGCCCCTACGAGCAGTACTTC | TRBV2 | NA | 14 | TRBJ2-7 | few
CASSLGGTNEQFF | TGTGCCAGCAGCTTGGGGGGTACCAATGAGCAGTTCTTC | TRBV7-2 | NA | 13 | TRBJ2-1 | few
CASSSLAVSYEQYF | TGTGCCAGCAGCTCCCTAGCGGTCTCCTACGAGCAGTACTTC | TRBV13 | TRBD2 | 14 | TRBJ2-7 | NA
CASSPRLAGGQETQYF | TGTGCCAGCAGCCCAAGACTAGCGGGGGGCCAAGAGACCCAGTACTTC | TRBV9 | TRBD2 | 16 | TRBJ2-5 | few
CASSLHGNSYEQYF | TGTGCCAGCAGCTTACACGGGAACTCCTACGAGCAGTACTTC | TRBV11-2 | NA | 14 | TRBJ2-7 | few
CASTRSFGRGDMNTEAFF | TGTGCCAGCACCAGATCATTCGGGAGGGGGGATATGAACACTGAAGCTTTCTTT | TRBV7-9 | NA | 18 | TRBJ1-1 | NA
CASSARLAGGVDTQYF | TGTGCCAGCAGCGCACGACTAGCGGGAGGGGTAGATACGCAGTATTTT | TRBV4-2 | TRBD2 | 16 | TRBJ2-3 | few
CASSSKSGIGPGNEQFF | TGTGCCAGCAGCTCTAAAAGCGGGATAGGGCCTGGCAATGAGCAGTTCTTC | TRBV5-4 | TRBD2 | 17 | TRBJ2-1 | NA
CASSPGPSYNEQFF | TGTGCCAGCTCGCCGGGTCCCTCCTACAATGAGCAGTTCTTC | TRBV18 | NA | 14 | TRBJ2-1 | NA
CASSRLLAGVLAGQFF | TGTGCCAGCAGCCGACTACTAGCGGGAGTGCTGGCTGGGCAGTTCTTC | TRBV7-9 | TRBD2 | 16 | TRBJ2-1 | few
CASSPGLDYEQYF | TGTGCCAGCTCACCGGGACTAGACTACGAGCAGTACTTC | TRBV18 | TRBD2 | 13 | TRBJ2-7 | NA
CSVEQGNYNEQFF | TGCAGCGTTGAACAGGGGAACTACAATGAGCAGTTCTTC | TRBV29-1 | NA | 13 | TRBJ2-1 | NA
CASTKAWGDGTSLSYEQYF | TGTGCCAGCACCAAGGCGTGGGGGGACGGGACTTCACTGTCCTACGAGCAGTACTTC | TRBV7-9 | NA | 19 | TRBJ2-7 | NA
CSVATGQSYGYTF | TGCAGCGTTGCCACGGGACAGTCCTATGGCTACACCTTC | TRBV29-1 | TRBD1 | 13 | TRBJ1-2 | few
CASSYRAMNTEAFF | TGTGCCAGCAGTTACAGGGCAATGAACACTGAAGCTTTCTTT | TRBV2 | NA | 14 | TRBJ1-1 | few
CASSQAGGGPGETQYF | TGTGCCAGCAGCCAAGCTGGCGGAGGGCCTGGGGAGACCCAGTACTTC | TRBV4-2 | NA | 16 | TRBJ2-5 | few
CASSQESYVGGYGYTF | TGCGCCAGCAGCCAAGAGTCGTATGTAGGGGGCTATGGCTACACCTTC | TRBV4-1 | NA | 16 | TRBJ1-2 | few
CASNEHRSSYEQYF | TGTGCCAGCAATGAGCACCGGAGCTCCTACGAGCAGTACTTC | TRBV6-5 | NA | 14 | TRBJ2-7 | NA
CAWSVGPTGQSYEQYF | TGTGCCTGGAGCGTCGGCCCAACGGGACAGTCCTACGAGCAGTACTTC | TRBV30 | TRBD1 | 16 | TRBJ2-7 | NA
CASSLADTDTGELFF | TGCGCCAGCAGCTTGGCAGACACCGACACCGGGGAGCTGTTTTTT | TRBV5-1 | NA | 15 | TRBJ2-2 | NA
CAWSVWPDTQYF | TGTGCCTGGAGTGTTTGGCCAGATACGCAGTATTTT | TRBV30 | NA | 12 | TRBJ2-3 | NA
CASSLAGGVSEKLFF | TGTGCCAGCAGCTTAGCGGGCGGGGTTAGTGAAAAACTGTTTTTT | TRBV7-2 | NA | 15 | TRBJ1-4 | few
CASSYRGTGGYEQYF | TGTGCCAGCAGTTACCGAGGGACAGGGGGTTACGAGCAGTACTTC | TRBV6-5 | TRBD1 | 15 | TRBJ2-7 | NA
CASSNRDSDEKLFF | TGTGCCAGCAGTAACCGGGACTCGGATGAAAAACTGTTTTTT | TRBV6-5 | NA | 14 | TRBJ1-4 | NA
CASSQEEGVAGVSGEQFF | TGCGCCAGCAGCCAAGAGGAGGGGGTAGCGGGAGTGAGTGGTGAGCAGTTCTTC | TRBV4-1 | TRBD2 | 18 | TRBJ2-1 | few
CASSKNGQGSGGYTF | TGTGCCAGCAGTAAAAACGGACAGGGATCTGGTGGCTACACCTTC | TRBV21-1 | NA | 15 | TRBJ1-2 | NA
CSVREGTVTEAFF | TGCAGCGTCAGGGAGGGAACAGTCACTGAAGCTTTCTTT | TRBV29-1 | NA | 13 | TRBJ1-1 | few
CASSLVNQPQHF | TGTGCCAGCAGCTTAGTAAATCAGCCCCAGCATTTT | TRBV7-9 | NA | 12 | TRBJ1-5 | NA
CASTWDSLSPKQYF | TGTGCCAGCACCTGGGACAGCCTTTCTCCCAAGCAGTACTTC | TRBV6-5 | TRBD1 | 14 | TRBJ2-7 | NA
CACSRGSNQPQHF | TGTGCCTGCAGCAGGGGAAGCAATCAGCCCCAGCATTTT | TRBV30 | NA | 13 | TRBJ1-5 | NA
CASSQGYRKGYEQYF | TGTGCCAGCAGCCAAGGGTACAGGAAAGGTTACGAGCAGTACTTC | TRBV7-8 | NA | 15 | TRBJ2-7 | NA
CASRFKREGPHEQYF | TGCGCCAGCAGATTCAAGCGGGAGGGCCCGCACGAGCAGTACTTC | TRBV4-3 | TRBD2 | 15 | TRBJ2-7 | NA
CASSWAQMVRLTYNEQFF | TGTGCCAGCTCTTGGGCCCAGATGGTCCGGCTCACCTACAATGAGCAGTTCTTC | TRBV18 | NA | 18 | TRBJ2-1 | NA
CASSLIFETQYF | TGTGCCAGCAGTTTAATATTTGAGACCCAGTACTTC | TRBV28 | NA | 12 | TRBJ2-5 | few